Presented here are 29 T cell receptor delta chains from one specimen sequenced in a study of gamma-delta chains in newborns, infants, children. TCRdb called clones anew from the reads with CATT. The repertoire has a few thousand delta-chain clones, over 3% of them found once; the top ten carry roughly 12%. Sequencing used blood. The origin of the receptors is a child who was a newborn, infant or young child, either healthy, febrile or measles-vaccinated (not recorded which).

Remarks on this clone: TCRdb lists the protein of a much larger clone for this DNA, which differs at residue 11, so this is likely a read error; the protein given here is translated from the DNA itself. V and J are TRDV2 and TRDJ3, with 12 bases aligning to TRDD3. This CDR3 has 18 amino acids. Germline CDR1 and CDR2: GEAIGNYY and EKD. For the CDR3, the DNA is TGTGCCTGTGACAGTACTGGGGGATACTCCGGGGACACCCGACAGATGTTTTTC. It yields the protein CACDSTGGYSGDTRQMFF.

This clone was seen only a few times. This likely came from a read error, as a far larger clone is one base away. CDR3 residues: CACDTVRDTSSWDTRQMFF. CDR3 nucleotides: TGTGCCTGTGACACCGTGAGGGATACGAGCTCCTGGGACACCCGACAGATGTTTTTC. This chain connects TRDV2 to TRDJ3, with TRDD3 identical over 8 bases. Germline trimming cut 0 bases from V and 0 bases from J; bases unmatched to any gene: 6. CDR3 length: 19 amino acids. Germline assignment: CDR1 GEAIGNYY and CDR2 EKD.

In this sample, this clone is medium-sized. A much larger clone lies a single base off, so this may be a read error. The V call is TRDV2, the J call TRDJ1; 7 bases align to TRDD3. Per germline, CDR1 GEAIGNYY and CDR2 EKD. CDR3 size: 13 residues. CDR3 region: CARDTWGTDKLIF. In DNA, the CDR3 is TGTGCCCGTGACACCTGGGGGACCGATAAACTCATCTTT.

Comment on this clone: The amino acid sequence in TCRdb belongs to a much larger clone and departs from this DNA's translation at residue 16, likely a sequencing read error; the sequence shown is translated from the DNA. The gene calls are TRDV2 and TRDJ3, with 11 nucleotides matching TRDD3. The CDR3 spans 18 residues. Germline V gene sequence: CDR1 GEAIGNYY, CDR2 EKD. The DNA for the CDR3 is TGTGCCTGTGACACTGGGGGATACGCGTCCTGGGACACCCGACAGAAGTTTTTC. Translating gives CACDTGGYASWDTRQKFF.

In this sample, this clone is medium-sized. The V gene is TRDV2, the J gene TRDJ3, with D unclear. CDR1 GEAIGNYY and CDR2 EKD come from the germline V gene. The CDR3 runs 17 residues. The V gene lost 3 bases and the J gene lost 0 bases, with 11 bases spanning the gap. This CDR3 reads CACDSVESSWDTRQMFF. The CDR3 DNA reads as TGTGCCTGTGACTCCGTGGAGAGCTCCTGGGACACCCGACAGATGTTTTTC.

This clone has more than one count but fewer than ten. The protein given by TCRdb reflects a much larger clone and differs at residue 7 from this DNA's translation, likely from a read error; the protein shown is the DNA's translation. The chain uses TRDV2 and TRDJ3; 8 bases are a match to TRDD3. The ends lost 0 bases at V and 4 bases at J; junction bases unmatched: 7. Germline CDR1 and CDR2: GEAIGNYY and EKD. The CDR3 spans 18 residues. The CDR3 DNA sequence: TGTGCCTGTGACACCGTACAGGGGGATATTTGGGACACCCGACAGATGTTTTTC. Translation: CACDTVQGDIWDTRQMFF.

Concerning this clone itself: TCRdb pairs this DNA with a much larger clone's protein that differs at residue 10, likely a read error; the protein shown was translated from the DNA. The chain couples TRDV2 to TRDJ3, with 8 bases matching TRDD3. The CDR3 is made up of 18 amino acids. V shed 0 bases, J shed 3 bases, and the junction held 6 bases outside the gene matches. Germline values: CDR1 GEAIGNYY, CDR2 EKD. The CDR3 region has the DNA TGTGCCTGTGACACCTCCTGGGGGAGCTACTGGGACACCCGACAGATGTTTTTC. It specifies CACDTSWGSYWDTRQMFF.

In its sample, this clone was seen a few times. TCRdb attributes to this sequence the protein of a much larger clone, which differs from the DNA translation at residue 8; a read error is likely, and the protein displayed is translated from the DNA. The V and J genes are TRDV2 and TRDJ3; D call uncertain. CDR3 length equals 16 residues. CDR1 and CDR2 (germline): GEAIGNYY, EKD. Trimming stripped 1 base from V and 5 bases from J, with 11 bases between. Written as DNA, the CDR3 is TGTGCCTGTGACACGGTGGGAACCGGGGACACCCGACAGATGTTTTTC. This gives the protein CACDTVGTGDTRQMFF.

This clone was recorded a few times. This may stem from a read error, because a much larger clone lies one nucleotide away. The rearrangement links TRDV2 to TRDJ3; 10 nucleotides line up with TRDD3. The V and J ends lost 3 bases and 0 bases, in that order; junction bases with no gene match: 13. The CDR3 consists of 21 residues. Germline V gene sequence: CDR1 GEAIGNYY, CDR2 EKD. CDR3 in amino acids: CACDSVLGDASGSWDTRQMFF. The CDR3 DNA is TGTGCCTGTGACTCCGTACTGGGGGATGCGTCCGGCTCCTGGGACACCCGACAGATGTTTTTC.

This clone has a handful of counts. The protein given by TCRdb reflects a much larger clone and differs at residue 16 from this DNA's translation, likely from a read error; the protein shown is the DNA's translation. The chain uses TRDV2 and TRDJ3; D might be TRDD3 (6 bases). The CDR3 runs to 18 residues. From germline, CDR1 is GEAIGNYY and CDR2 EKD. The CDR3 here is CACDTGYPFSWDTRQIFF. CDR3 DNA: TGTGCCTGTGACACCGGATACCCCTTCTCCTGGGACACCCGACAGATATTTTTC.

In regard to this clone: It differs at one base from a far larger clone, so likely a read error. Other DNA sequences in the same sample also yield this CDR3. The V gene is TRDV2, the J gene TRDJ1; TRDD2 might be the D (5 bases). The germline V gene encodes CDR1 GEAIGNYY and CDR2 EKD. Between the trimmed V and J ends, which lost 3 bases and 3 bases, there was a span of 10 bases. The length of the CDR3 is 13 residues. The CDR3, as DNA: TGTGCCTGTGACCTCCTAGGGTCCGATAAACTCATCTTT. Encoded protein: CACDLLGSDKLIF.

By sample fraction, this clone is medium-sized. This chain uses TRDV2 with TRDJ3; 7 bases match TRDD3. Trimming removed 0 bases from V and 0 bases from J; junction bases left unmatched: 7. The CDR3 contains 19 residues. Germline lookup yields CDR1 GEAIGNYY and CDR2 EKD. CDR3 bases: TGTGCCTGTGACACCCTGGGGGTCCCCAGCTCCTGGGACACCCGACAGATGTTTTTC. Translating it yields CACDTLGVPSSWDTRQMFF.

This clone counts as medium-sized. Other nucleotide sequences from this sample produce the same CDR3. The chain couples TRDV2 to TRDJ2; 11 bases align to TRDD3. The junction had 14 bases not matched to a gene; V was cut back by 0 bases and J by 9 bases. The CDR3 runs to 18 residues. Germline V lookup: CDR1 GEAIGNYY, CDR2 EKD. The CDR3 coding sequence is TGTGCCTGTGACACCGTGTTGGGGGATACGCGGCACCCCCCACAACTCTTCTTT. Translated, it gives CACDTVLGDTRHPPQLFF.

This chain links TRDV2 with TRDJ1, with TRDD3 identical over 8 bases. Germline trimming cut 0 bases from V and 0 bases from J; bases unmatched to any gene: 2. The germline CDR1 and CDR2 sequences are GEAIGNYY and EKD. The CDR3 loop spans 15 amino acids. The CDR3 DNA reads as TGTGCCTGTGACACCGTACTGGGGGACACCGATAAACTCATCTTT. It is translated as CACDTVLGDTDKLIF.

As for this clone: Germline and junction disagree at one end, which may indicate a read error. The same CDR3 can be traced to other DNA sequences in this sample. This chain joins TRDV2 and TRDJ3; 12 bases are shared with TRDD3. The CDR3 contains 18 residues. Germline V gene sequence: CDR1 GEAIGNYY, CDR2 EKD. The CDR3 DNA is TGCGCCTGTGACGTACTGGGGGATACCTCCTGGGACACCAGACAGATGTTTTTC. Its translation is CACDVLGDTSWDTRQMFF.

This clone was counted between two and nine times. TCRdb records a much larger clone's protein for this DNA, with a difference at residue 13 that likely arises from a read error; the protein given is the translation of the DNA. V is TRDV2 and J is TRDJ3; the match to TRDD3 covers 13 bases. The germline V gene has CDR1 GEAIGNYY and CDR2 EKD. The CDR3 is made up of 20 amino acids. J lost 5 bases, V lost 2 bases, and 11 bases had no gene match. CDR3 loop: CACDSLLGDTRSRDTRQMFF. The CDR3 DNA reads as TGTGCCTGTGACAGTTTACTGGGGGATACGCGTTCCCGGGACACCCGACAGATGTTTTTC.

This clone is labeled medium-sized. V usage is TRDV2 and J usage is TRDJ3, with 9 bases aligning to TRDD3. The CDR3 is made up of 21 amino acids. J gave up 0 bases and V 0 bases, and 11 bases lay outside the gene matches. Germline V gene data show CDR1 as GEAIGNYY and CDR2 as EKD. The CDR3 bases are TGTGCCTGTGACACCTTGGCGTGGATGGGGGATAACTCCTGGGACACCCGACAGATGTTTTTC. Residues: CACDTLAWMGDNSWDTRQMFF.

With respect to this clone: A much more abundant neighbour one base away suggests this may be a read error. V and J are TRDV1 and TRDJ1, with D hard to call. Per the germline V gene, CDR1 is TSWWSYY and CDR2 is QGS. This CDR3 comprises 19 residues. The V gene lost 3 bases and the J gene lost 1 base, with 24 bases spanning the gap. CDR3 protein: CALGEYSRGSRKPTDKLIF. CDR3 nucleotides: TGTGCTCTTGGGGAGTATTCTAGGGGCTCTCGGAAACCCACCGATAAACTCATCTTT.

This clone has only one observation. At one of its ends the junction is not consistent with the germline gene, which may arise from a read error. The chain recombines TRDV2 with TRDJ3, with a weak D call TRDD2 (6 bases). The CDR3 spans 22 residues. Germline CDR1 reads GEAIGNYY; CDR2 reads EKD. The CDR3 sequence: CACDPAFVTEGDSSWDTRRMFF. For the CDR3, the DNA is TGTGCCTGTGACCCGGCGTTTGTTACTGAGGGCGATTCTTCCTGGGACACCCGACGGATGTTTTTC.

About this clone itself: This clone may be a read error of a much larger clone one base away. This chain connects TRDV2 to TRDJ2; 12 positions agree with TRDD3. Per the germline V gene, CDR1 is GEAIGNYY and CDR2 is EKD. The CDR3 runs 17 residues. The DNA of the CDR3 is TGTGCCTGTGACGTACTGGGGGATACAGCTTTGGCAGCACAACTCTTCTTT. Translated: CACDVLGDTALAAQLFF.

With respect to this clone: Just one base apart from a much larger clone, this may be a read error. V and J are TRDV1 and TRDJ1; 12 bases match TRDD3. Looked up from germline, CDR1 is TSWWSYY and CDR2 is QGS. The CDR3 length is 19 residues. The CDR3 region is CALVELRSYWGIHTDKLIF. CDR3 in DNA: TGTGCTCTTGTGGAACTCCGTTCCTACTGGGGGATACACACCGATAAACTCATCTTT.

A word on this clone: A far larger clone is off by one base, so a read error is likely. The genes are TRDV2 and TRDJ1; 8 bases map to TRDD3. The CDR3 extends over 14 amino acids. Germline-derived CDR1 and CDR2 are GEAIGNYY and EKD. After removal of 2 bases from V and 1 base from J, the junction contained 2 bases not matched to a gene. Written as DNA, the CDR3 is TGTGCCTGTGACATACTGGGGGGCACCGATAAACTCATCTTT. It encodes CACDILGGTDKLIF.

This clone is judged large. Other DNA sequences within the sample encode an identical CDR3. This rearrangement joins TRDV2 to TRDJ2; TRDD3 matches 9 bases. The CDR3 length is 16 residues. V dropped 1 base and J dropped 1; count of bases not matched to a gene: 3. Germline V gene data show CDR1 as GEAIGNYY and CDR2 as EKD. The CDR3 reads CACDTVGDSLTAQLFF. CDR3 in DNA: TGTGCCTGTGACACGGTGGGGGATAGTTTGACAGCACAACTCTTCTTT.

Worth noting for this clone: The amino acid sequence in TCRdb belongs to a much larger clone and departs from this DNA's translation at residue 13, likely a sequencing read error; the sequence shown is translated from the DNA. The chain combines TRDV2 with TRDJ3, with 12 bases that match TRDD3. The length of the CDR3 is 18 residues. Germline V gene lookup returns CDR1 GEAIGNYY and CDR2 EKD. CDR3 in amino acids: CACDSTGGYSWDIRQMFF. CDR3 bases: TGTGCCTGTGACAGTACTGGGGGATACTCCTGGGACATCCGACAGATGTTTTTC.

On this clone: A far larger clone is just one base off, so this is likely a read error. This rearrangement joins TRDV2 to TRDJ3; 13 nucleotides agree with TRDD3. Germline CDR1 is GEAIGNYY and CDR2 is EKD. This CDR3 has 19 residues. Trimming at V came to 5 bases and at J to 2 bases, leaving 8 bases not matched to a gene. The CDR3, as DNA: TGTGCCTGTGGCACGATTACTGGGGGATACGCCTGGGACACCCGACAGATGTTTTTC. Protein product: CACGTITGGYAWDTRQMFF.

In the case of this clone: The protein TCRdb lists belongs to a much larger clone and differs from this DNA's translation at residue 15, which points to a read error; the protein shown is made from the DNA. The gene calls are TRDV2 and TRDJ3; D is perhaps TRDD3 (5 bases). There are 18 residues in the CDR3. Germline V gene lookup returns CDR1 GEAIGNYY and CDR2 EKD. In nucleotides, the CDR3 is TGTGCCTGTGACACCCTCGCGGGCAGCTCCTGGGACACCCGACGGATGTTTTTC. This encodes CACDTLAGSSWDTRRMFF.

Of note for this clone: This clone may be a read error of a much larger clone one base away. Additional DNA sequences in this sample encode the identical CDR3. The chain carries TRDV2 and TRDJ1; D gene uncertain. Germline CDR1 and CDR2: GEAIGNYY and EKD. The CDR3 runs to 15 residues. The CDR3 sequence: CACDTVLPYTDKLIF. CDR3 nucleotides: TGTGCCTGCGACACCGTACTGCCATACACCGATAAACTCATCTTT.

This clone has just a few counts. This may be a read error, as it is one base from a much larger clone. The chain is built from TRDV2 and TRDJ3; 7 bases match TRDD3. The germline V gene has CDR1 GEAIGNYY and CDR2 EKD. V dropped 3 bases and J dropped 0; count of bases not matched to a gene: 10. The CDR3 runs 19 residues. In DNA form, the CDR3 reads TGTGCCTGTGACGCCATGCGGGGGATGATCTCCTGGGACACCCGACAGATGTTTTTC. Amino acids: CACDAMRGMISWDTRQMFF.

This clone is medium-sized within its sample. Within the sample, other DNA sequences also encode this same CDR3. This chain joins TRDV2 and TRDJ3; 11 bases match TRDD3. The CDR3 is made up of 18 amino acids. CDR1 and CDR2 from the germline V gene are GEAIGNYY and EKD. J was trimmed by 0 bases and V by 1 base; bases with no gene match: 1. The CDR3 here is CACDTLGDSSWDTRQMFF. CDR3 bases: TGTGCCTGTGACACACTGGGGGATAGCTCCTGGGACACCCGACAGATGTTTTTC.